Below, one T cell receptor (beta chain) is given with its context. The data belong to a study of control samples from healthy donors and cancer patients. Here immunoSEQ multiplex PCR was the method, and the copy in TCRdb shows in-frame clones only, minus some. The data show more than 70,000 clones, 89% seen once. This CDR3 spans 14 amino acids. The germline V gene has CDR1 SGHVS and CDR2 FQNEAQ. The V and J ends lost 3 bases and 0 bases respectively, with 9 bases between them. Sequencing was carried out using PBMCs. This TCR came from a man aged 55-75 years with lung cancer. The chain is built from TRBV7-8 and TRBJ2-7; D is unresolved. The CDR3 DNA reads TGTGCCAGCAGCTTTCGTGGGCACTCCTACGAGCAGTACGTC. Residues: CASSFRGHSYEQYV.